This T cell receptor (beta chain) was recovered during a study of shared clonotypes between healthy human individuals. Worth noting for this clone: As yet, its antigen is unknown.

All participating donors were Caucasian adults from Nashville, Tennessee. Unsorted samples, those not sorted, used roughly 100 million PBMCs for genomic DNA. General study points: The sole specimen, blood, was sampled, and tissue repertoires likely differ.

The material for each subset, its genomic DNA, was split evenly across several immunoSEQ plates. Sequencing was performed with immunoSEQ multiplex PCR; in TCRdb, only in-frame clones are kept and a portion is missing. The data contain roughly 450,000 clones, 60% to 85% of them singletons. The CDR3 consists of 18 residues. The V end was cut by 4 bases, the J end by 6 bases, with 26 bases between. Germline-derived CDR1 and CDR2 are MDHEN and SYDVKM. The chain links TRBV28 to TRBJ2-3; D may be TRBD2 (6 bases). The clonotype comes from a woman between 40 and 55 years old in good health. Some clones in this sample may be carry-over from other donors' samples. The sample consisted of PBMCs. The CDR3 bases are TGTGCCAGCAGTTGTAGCCGCCGGGGGTTCGGGGCGGCTGATACGCAGTATTTT. Protein product: CASSCSRRGFGAADTQYF. Full variable domain (rest looked up from reference TRBV28 and TRBJ2-3): DVKVTQSSRYLVKRTGEKVFLECVQDMDHENMFWYRQDPGLGLRLIYFSYDVKMKEKGDIPEGYSVSREKKERFSLILESASTNQTSMYLCASSCSRRGFGAADTQYFGPGTRLTVL.